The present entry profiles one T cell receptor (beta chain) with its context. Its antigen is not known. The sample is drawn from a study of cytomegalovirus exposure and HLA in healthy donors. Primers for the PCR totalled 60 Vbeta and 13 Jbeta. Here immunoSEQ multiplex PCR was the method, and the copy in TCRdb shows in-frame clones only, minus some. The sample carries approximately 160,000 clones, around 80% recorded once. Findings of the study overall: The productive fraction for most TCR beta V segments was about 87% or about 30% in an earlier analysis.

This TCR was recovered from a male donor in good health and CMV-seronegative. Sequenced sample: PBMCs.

The CDR3 sequence: CASSFRASGQGPANYGYTF. The DNA of the CDR3 is TGTGCCAGTAGTTTCCGCGCCTCAGGACAGGGGCCAGCTAACTATGGCTACACCTTC. This rearrangement joins TRBV19 to TRBJ1-2; TRBD1 matches at 9 bases. This CDR3 region has 19 residues. V was pared by 5 bases and J by 0 bases, with 16 bases of the junction left unmatched. Germline V gene sequence: CDR1 LNHDA, CDR2 SQIVND (reference sequence).